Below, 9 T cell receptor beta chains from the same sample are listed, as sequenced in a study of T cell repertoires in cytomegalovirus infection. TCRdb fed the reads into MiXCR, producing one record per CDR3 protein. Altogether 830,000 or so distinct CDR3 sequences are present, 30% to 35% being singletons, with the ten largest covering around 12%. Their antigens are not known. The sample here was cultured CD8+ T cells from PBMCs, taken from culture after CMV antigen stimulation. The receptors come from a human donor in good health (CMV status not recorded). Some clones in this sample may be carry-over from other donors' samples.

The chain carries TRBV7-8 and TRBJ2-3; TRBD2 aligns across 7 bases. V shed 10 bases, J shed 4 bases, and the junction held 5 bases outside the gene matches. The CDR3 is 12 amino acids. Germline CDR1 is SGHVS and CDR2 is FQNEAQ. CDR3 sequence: CATDGRADTQYF. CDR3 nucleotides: TGTGCCACCGATGGGAGGGCAGATACGCAGTATTTT.

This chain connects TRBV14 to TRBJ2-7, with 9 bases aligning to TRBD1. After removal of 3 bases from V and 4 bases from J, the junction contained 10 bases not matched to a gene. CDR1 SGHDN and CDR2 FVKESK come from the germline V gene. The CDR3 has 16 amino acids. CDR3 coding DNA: TGTGCCAGCAGCCAGAGGCCCGGACAGGGGTGGTACGAGCAGTACTTC. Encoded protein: CASSQRPGQGWYEQYF.

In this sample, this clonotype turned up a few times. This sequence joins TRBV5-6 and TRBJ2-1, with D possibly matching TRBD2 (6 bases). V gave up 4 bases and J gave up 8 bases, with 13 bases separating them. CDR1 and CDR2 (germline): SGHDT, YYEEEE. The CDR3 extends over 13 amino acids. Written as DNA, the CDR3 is TGTGCCAGCAGCCCTCGGGGGTACGATGAGCAGTTCTTC. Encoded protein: CASSPRGYDEQFF. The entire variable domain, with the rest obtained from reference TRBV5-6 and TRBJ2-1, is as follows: DAGVTQSPTHLIKTRGQQVTLRCSPKSGHDTVSWYQQALGQGPQFIFQYYEEEERQRGNFPDRFSGHQFPNYSSELNVNALLLGDSALYLCASSPRGYDEQFFGPGTRLTVL.

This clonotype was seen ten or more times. CDR3 coding DNA: TGTGCCAGCAGTATAAGGACGGGAAACACCGGGGAGCTGTTTTTT. Its protein is CASSIRTGNTGELFF. The V call is TRBV12-3 or TRBV12-4, the J call TRBJ2-2; a possible D gene is TRBD2 (5 bases). This CDR3 has 15 residues. Trimming took off 5 bases at V and 2 bases at J, with 12 bases between the two ends.

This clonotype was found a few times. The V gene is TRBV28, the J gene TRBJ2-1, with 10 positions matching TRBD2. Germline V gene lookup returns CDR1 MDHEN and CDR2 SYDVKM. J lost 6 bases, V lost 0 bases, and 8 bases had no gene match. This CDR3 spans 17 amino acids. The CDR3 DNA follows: TGTGCCAGCAGTTTATGGATCCTAGCGGGGGTTATCAATGAGCAGTTCTTC. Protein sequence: CASSLWILAGVINEQFF.

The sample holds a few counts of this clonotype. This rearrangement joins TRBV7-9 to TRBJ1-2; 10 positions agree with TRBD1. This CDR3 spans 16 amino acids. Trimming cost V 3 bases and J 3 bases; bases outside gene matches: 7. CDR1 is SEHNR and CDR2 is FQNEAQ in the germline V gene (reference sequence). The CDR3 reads CASSFPGTGDHYGYTF. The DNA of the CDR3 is TGTGCCAGCAGCTTCCCGGGGACAGGGGATCACTATGGCTACACCTTC. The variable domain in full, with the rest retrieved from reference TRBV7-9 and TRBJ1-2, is DTGVSQNPRHKITKRGQNVTFRCDPISEHNRLYWYRQTLGQGPEFLTYFQNEAQLEKSRLLSDRFSAERPKGSFSTLEIQRTEQGDSAMYLCASSFPGTGDHYGYTFGSGTRLTVV.

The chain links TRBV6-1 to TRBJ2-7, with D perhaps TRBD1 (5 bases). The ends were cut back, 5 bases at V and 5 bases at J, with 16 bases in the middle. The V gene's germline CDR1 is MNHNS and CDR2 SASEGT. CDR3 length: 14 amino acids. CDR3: CASSHGGNRNEQYV. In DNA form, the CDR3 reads TGTGCCAGCAGTCACGGCGGTAACAGGAACGAGCAGTACGTC.

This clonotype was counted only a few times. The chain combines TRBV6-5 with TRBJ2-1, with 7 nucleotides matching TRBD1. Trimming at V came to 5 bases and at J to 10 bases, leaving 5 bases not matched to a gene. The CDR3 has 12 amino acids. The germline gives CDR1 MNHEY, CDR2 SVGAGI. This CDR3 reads CASSHPDREQFF. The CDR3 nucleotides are TGTGCCAGCAGTCACCCGGACAGGGAGCAGTTCTTC.

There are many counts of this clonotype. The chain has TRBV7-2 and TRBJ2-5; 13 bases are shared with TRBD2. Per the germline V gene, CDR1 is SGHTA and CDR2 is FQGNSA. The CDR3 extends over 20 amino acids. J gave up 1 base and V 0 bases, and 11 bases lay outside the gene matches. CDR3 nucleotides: TGTGCCAGCAGCTTAGCGAGGGCTCGGACTAGCGGGGGTACCCAAGAGACCCAGTACTTC. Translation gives CASSLARARTSGGTQETQYF.